Ten or more counts support the clone carrying this T cell receptor beta chain. Libraries were prepared by immunoSEQ multiplex PCR; TCRdb keeps only in-frame clonotypes and omits some of them. The sample contains about 400,000 clones, roughly 90% of which appear only once. This entry belongs to a study of blood T cell repertoires in COVID-19. Study-wide context: Italy, Spain and the United States were the sources of the convalescent and acute COVID-19 samples.

CDR3 length equals 15 residues. Germline lookup yields CDR1 SGHDT and CDR2 YYEEEE. Trimming removed 5 bases from V and 4 bases from J, with 18 bases in between. J is TRBJ1-2 and V is TRBV5-6, with D tentatively TRBD1 (5 bases). The sequence derives from a woman aged 55 to 70 with COVID-19, enrolled during active disease. Sequenced material: peripheral blood. The CDR3 DNA sequence: TGTGCCAGCAGGTGGGGGAGGGGATACTCCTATGGCTACACCTTC. Translation: CASRWGRGYSYGYTF.